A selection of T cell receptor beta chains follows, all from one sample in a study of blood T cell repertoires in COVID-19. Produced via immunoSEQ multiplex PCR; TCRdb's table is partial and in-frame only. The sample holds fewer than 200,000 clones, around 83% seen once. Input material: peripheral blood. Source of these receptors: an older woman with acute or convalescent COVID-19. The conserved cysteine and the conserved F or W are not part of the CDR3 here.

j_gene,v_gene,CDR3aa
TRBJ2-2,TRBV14,ASSLRGLPGELF
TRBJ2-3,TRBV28,ASSFPLAGAGTDTQY
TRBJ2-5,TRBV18,ASSPKGGGETQY
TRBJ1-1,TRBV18,ASSPAAANTEAF
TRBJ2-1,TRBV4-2,ASSQGDGGNHNEQF
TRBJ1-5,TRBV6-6,ASSDRGGQPQH
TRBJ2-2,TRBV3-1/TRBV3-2,ASSHLSTSGTGELF
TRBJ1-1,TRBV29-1,SVQGANTEAF
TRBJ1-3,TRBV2,ASSYTGYAGNTIY
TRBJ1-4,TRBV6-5,ASSYLQGGEKLF
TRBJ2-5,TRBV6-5,ASDPAGEYQETQY
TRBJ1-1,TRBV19,ASIIGGTEAF
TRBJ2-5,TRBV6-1,ASSEGSGREETQY
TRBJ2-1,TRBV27,ASSLGGGKNEQF
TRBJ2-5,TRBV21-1,ASSRDRAFQETQY
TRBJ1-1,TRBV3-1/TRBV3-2,ASKGSGPEAF
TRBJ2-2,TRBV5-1,ASSPNPGTGNTGELF
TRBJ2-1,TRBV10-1,ASSESVSGRAF
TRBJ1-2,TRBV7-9,ASSLARPAGGHGYT
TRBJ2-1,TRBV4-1,ASSQDGLAYNEQF
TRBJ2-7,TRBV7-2,ASSLRQGNEQY
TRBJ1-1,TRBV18,ASSPIQTTGVEAF
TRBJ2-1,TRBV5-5,ASSLVRGFGEFNNEQF
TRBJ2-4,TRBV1,TSSQSGIAKNIQY
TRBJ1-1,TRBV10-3,AISESGSTEAF
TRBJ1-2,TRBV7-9,ASSRTGVYYGYT
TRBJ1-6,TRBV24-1,ATSDGAGNSPLH
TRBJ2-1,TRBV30,AWSREAAFSYNEQF
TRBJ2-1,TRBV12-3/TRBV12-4,ASSAGIREF
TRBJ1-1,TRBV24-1,ATSSEMNTEAF
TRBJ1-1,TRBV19,ASSISRLTEAF
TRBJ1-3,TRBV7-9,ASSHTQGGNTIY
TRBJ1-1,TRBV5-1,ASSLDPGYGTEAF
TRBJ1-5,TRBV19,ASKARGNRQPQH
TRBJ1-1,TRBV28,ASSLWGDTNTEAF
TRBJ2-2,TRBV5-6,ASSPAGGRVTGELF